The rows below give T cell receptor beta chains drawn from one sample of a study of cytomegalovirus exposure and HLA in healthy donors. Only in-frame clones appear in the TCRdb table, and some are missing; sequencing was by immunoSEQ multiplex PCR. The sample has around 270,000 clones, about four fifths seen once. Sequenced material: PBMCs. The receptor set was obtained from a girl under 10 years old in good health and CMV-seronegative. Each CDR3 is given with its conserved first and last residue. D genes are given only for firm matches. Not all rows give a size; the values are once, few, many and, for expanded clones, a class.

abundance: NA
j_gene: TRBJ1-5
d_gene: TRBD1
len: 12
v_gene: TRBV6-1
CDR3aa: CASRQGNQPQHF
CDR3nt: TGTGCCAGCAGACAGGGGAATCAGCCCCAGCATTTT

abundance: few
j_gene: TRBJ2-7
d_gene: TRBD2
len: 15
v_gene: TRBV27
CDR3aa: CASSLQAGEAYEQYF
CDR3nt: TGTGCCAGCAGTTTACAAGCGGGAGAAGCGTACGAGCAGTACTTC

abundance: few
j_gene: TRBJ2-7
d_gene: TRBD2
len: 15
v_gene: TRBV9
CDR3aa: CASSAGGAEINEQYF
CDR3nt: TGTGCCAGCAGCGCGGGGGGGGCAGAGATAAACGAGCAGTACTTC

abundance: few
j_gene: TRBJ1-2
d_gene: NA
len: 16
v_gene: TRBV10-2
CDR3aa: CARSDGPVWSNYGYTF
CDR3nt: TGCGCCAGATCTGATGGGCCCGTATGGTCTAACTATGGCTACACCTTC

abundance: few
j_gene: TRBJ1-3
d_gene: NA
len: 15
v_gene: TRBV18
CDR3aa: CASSPTDYSGNTIYF
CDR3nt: TGTGCCAGCTCACCCACAGATTACTCTGGAAACACCATATATTTT

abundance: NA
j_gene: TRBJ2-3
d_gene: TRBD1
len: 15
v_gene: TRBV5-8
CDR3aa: CASSLGDRETDTQYF
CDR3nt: TGTGCCAGCAGCTTGGGGGACAGGGAAACAGATACGCAGTATTTT

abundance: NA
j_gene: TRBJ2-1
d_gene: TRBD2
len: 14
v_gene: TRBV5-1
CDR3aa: CASSLWGGLNEQFF
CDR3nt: TGCGCCAGCAGCTTATGGGGAGGGCTCAATGAGCAGTTCTTC

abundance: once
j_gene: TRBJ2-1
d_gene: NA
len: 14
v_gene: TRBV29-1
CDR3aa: CSVVGGSLYNEQFF
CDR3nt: TGCAGCGTTGTGGGGGGAAGCCTCTACAATGAGCAGTTCTTC

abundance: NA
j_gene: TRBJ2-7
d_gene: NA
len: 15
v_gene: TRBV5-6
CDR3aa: CASSLRPGPSGEQYF
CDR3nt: TGTGCCAGCAGCTTGAGGCCAGGTCCCTCGGGGGAGCAGTACTTC

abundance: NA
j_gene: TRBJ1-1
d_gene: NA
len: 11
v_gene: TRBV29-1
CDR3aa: CSVTTDTEAFF
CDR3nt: TGCAGCGTTACTACGGACACTGAAGCTTTCTTT

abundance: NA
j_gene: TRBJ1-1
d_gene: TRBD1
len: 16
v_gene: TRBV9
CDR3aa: CASSGDSWAEGTEAFF
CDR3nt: TGTGCCAGCAGCGGGGACAGTTGGGCTGAGGGCACTGAAGCTTTCTTT

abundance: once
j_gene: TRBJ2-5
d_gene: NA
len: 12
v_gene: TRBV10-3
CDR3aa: CAISDFEETQYF
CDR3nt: TGTGCCATCAGTGATTTCGAAGAGACCCAGTACTTC

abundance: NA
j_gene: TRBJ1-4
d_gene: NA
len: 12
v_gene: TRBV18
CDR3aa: CASSPRSEKLFF
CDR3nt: TGTGCCAGCTCACCGAGGTCTGAAAAACTGTTTTTT

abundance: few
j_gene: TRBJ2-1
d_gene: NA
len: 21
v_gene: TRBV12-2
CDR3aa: CASRTHSVLAGFSSSYNEQFF
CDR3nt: TGTGCAAGTCGCACACACTCGGTACTAGCGGGATTCTCGAGCTCCTACAATGAGCAGTTCTTC

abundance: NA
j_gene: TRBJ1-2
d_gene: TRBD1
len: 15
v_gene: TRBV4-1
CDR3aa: CASSPQTGVGDEYTF
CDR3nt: TGCGCCAGCAGCCCGCAGACAGGGGTAGGGGACGAATACACCTTC

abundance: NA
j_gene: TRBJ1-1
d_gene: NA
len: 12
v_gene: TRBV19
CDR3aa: CAAGQMNTEAFF
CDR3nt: TGTGCAGCGGGGCAAATGAACACTGAAGCTTTCTTT

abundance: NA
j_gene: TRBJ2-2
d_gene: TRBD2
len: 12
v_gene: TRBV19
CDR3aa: CASNGRTGELFF
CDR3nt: TGTGCCAGTAACGGGAGGACCGGGGAGCTGTTTTTT